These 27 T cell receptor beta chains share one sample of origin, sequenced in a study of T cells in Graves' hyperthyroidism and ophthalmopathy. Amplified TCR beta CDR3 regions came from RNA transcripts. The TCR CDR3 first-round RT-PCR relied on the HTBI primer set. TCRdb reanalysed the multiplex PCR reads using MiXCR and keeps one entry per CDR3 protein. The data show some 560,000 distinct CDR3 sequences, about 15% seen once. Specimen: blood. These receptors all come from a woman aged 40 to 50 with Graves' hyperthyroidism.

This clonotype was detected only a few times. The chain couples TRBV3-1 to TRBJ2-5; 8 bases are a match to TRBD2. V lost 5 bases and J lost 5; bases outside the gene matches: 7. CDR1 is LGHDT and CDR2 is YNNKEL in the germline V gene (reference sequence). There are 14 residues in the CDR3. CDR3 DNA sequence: TGTGCCAGCAGCTTTAAAGCGGGGGAGGAGACCCAGTACTTC. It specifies CASSFKAGEETQYF.

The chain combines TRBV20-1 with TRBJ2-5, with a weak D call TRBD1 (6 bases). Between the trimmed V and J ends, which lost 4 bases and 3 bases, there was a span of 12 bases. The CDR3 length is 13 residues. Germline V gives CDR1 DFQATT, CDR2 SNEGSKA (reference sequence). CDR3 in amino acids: CSAIRTVKETQYF. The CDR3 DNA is TGCAGTGCTATACGGACAGTTAAAGAGACCCAGTACTTC.

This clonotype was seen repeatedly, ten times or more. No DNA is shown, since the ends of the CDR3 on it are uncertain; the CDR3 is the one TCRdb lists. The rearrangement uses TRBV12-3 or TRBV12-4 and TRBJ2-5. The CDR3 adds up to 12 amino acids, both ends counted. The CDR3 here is CASSTSHETQYF.

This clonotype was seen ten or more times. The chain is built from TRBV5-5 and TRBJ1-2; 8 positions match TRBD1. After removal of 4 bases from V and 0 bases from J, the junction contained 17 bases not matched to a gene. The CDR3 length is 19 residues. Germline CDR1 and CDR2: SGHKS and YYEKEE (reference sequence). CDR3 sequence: CASSPPERGQGRANYGYTF. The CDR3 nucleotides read TGTGCCAGCAGCCCCCCTGAGCGCGGACAGGGCCGAGCTAACTATGGCTACACCTTC.

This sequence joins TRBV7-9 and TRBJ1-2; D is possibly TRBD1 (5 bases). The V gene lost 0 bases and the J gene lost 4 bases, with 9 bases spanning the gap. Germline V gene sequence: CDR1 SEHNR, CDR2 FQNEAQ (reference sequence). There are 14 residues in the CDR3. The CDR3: CASSLASGGYGYTF. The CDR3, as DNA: TGTGCCAGCAGCTTAGCGTCGGGGGGCTATGGCTACACCTTC.

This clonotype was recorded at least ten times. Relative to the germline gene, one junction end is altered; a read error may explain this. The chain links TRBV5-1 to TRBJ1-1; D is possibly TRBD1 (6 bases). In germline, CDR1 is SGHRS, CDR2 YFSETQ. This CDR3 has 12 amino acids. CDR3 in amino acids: CASSTGNTEAFF. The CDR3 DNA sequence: TGTGCCAGCTCGACAGGGAACACTGAAGCTTTCTTT.

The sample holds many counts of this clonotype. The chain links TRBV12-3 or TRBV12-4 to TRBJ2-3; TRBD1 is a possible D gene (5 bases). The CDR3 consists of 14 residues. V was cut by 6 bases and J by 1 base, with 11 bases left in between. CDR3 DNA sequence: TGTGCCAGCAGGTCGGGCAGGGGCACAGATACGCAGTATTTT. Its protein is CASRSGRGTDTQYF.

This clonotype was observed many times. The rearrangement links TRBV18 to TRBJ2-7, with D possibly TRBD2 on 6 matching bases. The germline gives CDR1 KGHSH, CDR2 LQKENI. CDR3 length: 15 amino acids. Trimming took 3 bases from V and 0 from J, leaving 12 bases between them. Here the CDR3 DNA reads TGTGCCAGCTCACCTCCTAGCGTTAACTCCTACGAGCAGTACTTC. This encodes CASSPPSVNSYEQYF.

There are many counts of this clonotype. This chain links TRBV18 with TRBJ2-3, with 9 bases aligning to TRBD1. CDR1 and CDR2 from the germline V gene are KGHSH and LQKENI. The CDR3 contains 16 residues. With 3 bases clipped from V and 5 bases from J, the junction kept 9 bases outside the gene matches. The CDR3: CASSPGQGKTGDTQYF. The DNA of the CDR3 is TGTGCCAGCTCACCCGGACAGGGGAAGACAGGAGATACGCAGTATTTT.

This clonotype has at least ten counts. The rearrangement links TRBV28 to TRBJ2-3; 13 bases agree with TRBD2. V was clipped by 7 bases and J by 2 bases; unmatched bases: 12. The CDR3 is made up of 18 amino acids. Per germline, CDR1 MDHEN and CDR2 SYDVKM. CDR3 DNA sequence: TGTGCCAGCATGGCAGTAGGGACTAGCGGGATTCTCACAGATACGCAGTATTTT. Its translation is CASMAVGTSGILTDTQYF. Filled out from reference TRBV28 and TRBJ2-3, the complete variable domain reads DVKVTQSSRYLVKRTGEKVFLECVQDMDHENMFWYRQDPGLGLRLIYFSYDVKMKEKGDIPEGYSVSREKKERFSLILESASTNQTSMYLCASMAVGTSGILTDTQYFGPGTRLTVL.

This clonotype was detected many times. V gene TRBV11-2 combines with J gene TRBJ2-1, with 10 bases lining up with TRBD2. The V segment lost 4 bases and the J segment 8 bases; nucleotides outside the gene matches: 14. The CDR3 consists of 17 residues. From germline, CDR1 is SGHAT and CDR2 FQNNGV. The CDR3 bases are TGTGCCAGCAGCTCGAGGCCCACAGCGGGAGGGAGGGATGAGCAGTTCTTC. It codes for CASSSRPTAGGRDEQFF.

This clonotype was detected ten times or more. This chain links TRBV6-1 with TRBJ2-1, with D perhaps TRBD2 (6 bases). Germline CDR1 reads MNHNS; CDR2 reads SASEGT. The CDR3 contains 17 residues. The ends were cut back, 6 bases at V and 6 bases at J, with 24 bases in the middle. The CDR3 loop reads CASSERVTSHLGNEQFF. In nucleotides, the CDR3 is TGTGCCAGCAGCGAGAGAGTAACTAGCCACTTGGGCAATGAGCAGTTCTTC.

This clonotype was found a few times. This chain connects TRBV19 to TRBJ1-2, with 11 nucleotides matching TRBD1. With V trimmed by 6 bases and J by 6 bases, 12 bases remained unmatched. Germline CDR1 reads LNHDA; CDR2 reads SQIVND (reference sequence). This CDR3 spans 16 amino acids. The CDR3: CASRLKDRGHSDGYTF. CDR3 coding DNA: TGTGCCAGTAGACTCAAGGACAGGGGGCATTCGGATGGCTACACCTTC.

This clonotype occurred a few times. As DNA, the CDR3 is TGCAGTGCTGAACCACAGGGAATGCAAACTGAAGCTTTCTTT. Protein product: CSAEPQGMQTEAFF. This sequence joins TRBV20-1 and TRBJ1-1; D might be TRBD1 (6 bases). This CDR3 contains 14 residues. The germline V gene has CDR1 DFQATT and CDR2 SNEGSKA (reference sequence). Trimming took 5 bases from V and 5 from J, leaving 18 bases between them.

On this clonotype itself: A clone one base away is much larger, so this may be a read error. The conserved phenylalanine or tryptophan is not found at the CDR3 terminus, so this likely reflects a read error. CDR3 loop: CASIRGRGTEAFS. CDR3 in DNA: TGTGCCAGCATCAGGGGGCGAGGTACTGAAGCTTTCTCT. The rearrangement links TRBV6-1 to TRBJ1-1; 8 bases map to TRBD1. J gave up 5 bases and V 7 bases, and 6 bases lay outside the gene matches. This CDR3 is 13 amino acids long. Germline V gives CDR1 MNHNS, CDR2 SASEGT.

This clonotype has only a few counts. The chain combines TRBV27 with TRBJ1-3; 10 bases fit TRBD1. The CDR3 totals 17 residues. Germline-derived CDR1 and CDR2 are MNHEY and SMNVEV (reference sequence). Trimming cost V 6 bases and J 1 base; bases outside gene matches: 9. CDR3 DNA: TGTGCCAGCAGGTCGACAGGGGGCGCGGTATCTGGAAACACCATATATTTT. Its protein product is CASRSTGGAVSGNTIYF.

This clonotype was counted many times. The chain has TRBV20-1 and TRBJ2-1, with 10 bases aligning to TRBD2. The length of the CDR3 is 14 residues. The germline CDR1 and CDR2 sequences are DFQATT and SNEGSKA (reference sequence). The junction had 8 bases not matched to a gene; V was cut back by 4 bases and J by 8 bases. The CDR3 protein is CSAILAGSSDEQFF. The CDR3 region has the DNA TGCAGTGCTATACTAGCGGGATCGTCGGATGAGCAGTTCTTC.

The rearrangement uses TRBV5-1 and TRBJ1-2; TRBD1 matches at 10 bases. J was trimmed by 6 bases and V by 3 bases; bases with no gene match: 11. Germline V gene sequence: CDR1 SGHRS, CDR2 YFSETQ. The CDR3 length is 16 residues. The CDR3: CASSSRFTGQGNGYTF. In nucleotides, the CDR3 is TGCGCCAGCAGCTCTAGGTTTACGGGACAGGGGAATGGCTACACCTTC. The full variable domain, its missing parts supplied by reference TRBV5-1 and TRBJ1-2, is KAGVTQTPRYLIKTRGQQVTLSCSPISGHRSVSWYQQTPGQGLQFLFEYFSETQRNKGNFPGRFSGRQFSNSRSEMNVSTLELGDSALYLCASSSRFTGQGNGYTFGSGTRLTVV.

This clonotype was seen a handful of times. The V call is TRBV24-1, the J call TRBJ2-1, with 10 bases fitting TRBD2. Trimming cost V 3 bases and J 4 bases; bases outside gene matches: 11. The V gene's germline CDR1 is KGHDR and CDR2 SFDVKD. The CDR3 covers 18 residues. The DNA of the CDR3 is TGTGCCACCAGTGATCGCCTCGAAGGTAGCGGGAGGTACAATGAGCAGTTCTTC. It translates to CATSDRLEGSGRYNEQFF.

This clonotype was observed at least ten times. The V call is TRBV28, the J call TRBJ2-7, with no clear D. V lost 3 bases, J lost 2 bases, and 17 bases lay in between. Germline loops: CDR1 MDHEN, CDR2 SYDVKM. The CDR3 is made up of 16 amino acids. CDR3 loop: CASSFGELADPYEQYF. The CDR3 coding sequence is TGTGCCAGCAGTTTTGGGGAACTTGCGGATCCCTACGAGCAGTACTTC.

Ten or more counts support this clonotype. The DNA for the CDR3 is TGTGCCAGCAGCGTAGCTGGGGGAGGTTGGGATACGCAGTATTTT. Protein: CASSVAGGGWDTQYF. The gene calls are TRBV9 and TRBJ2-3; D may be TRBD2 (6 bases). The CDR3 totals 15 residues. V lost 0 bases, J lost 6 bases, and 14 bases lay in between. Germline values: CDR1 SGDLS, CDR2 YYNGEE.

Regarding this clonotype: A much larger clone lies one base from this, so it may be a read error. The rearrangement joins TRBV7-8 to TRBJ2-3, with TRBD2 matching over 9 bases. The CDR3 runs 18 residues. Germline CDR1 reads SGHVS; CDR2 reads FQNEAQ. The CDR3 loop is CANSLVVAGADIADTQYF. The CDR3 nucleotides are TGTGCCAACAGCTTAGTTGTAGCGGGAGCCGATATAGCAGATACGCAGTATTTT.

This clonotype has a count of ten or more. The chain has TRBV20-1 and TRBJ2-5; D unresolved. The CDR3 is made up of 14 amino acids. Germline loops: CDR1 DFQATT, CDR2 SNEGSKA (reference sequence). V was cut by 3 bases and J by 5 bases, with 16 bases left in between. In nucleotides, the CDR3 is TGCAGTGCTAGTGACGGGTCTGTTGCGGAGACCCAGTACTTC. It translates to CSASDGSVAETQYF.

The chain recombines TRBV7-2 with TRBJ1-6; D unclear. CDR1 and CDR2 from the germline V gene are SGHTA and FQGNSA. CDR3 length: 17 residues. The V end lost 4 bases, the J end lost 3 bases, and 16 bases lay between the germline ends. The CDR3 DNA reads TGTGCCAGCAGCTCCCAACCGGGCCCCGGCTATAATTCACCCCTCCACTTT. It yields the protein CASSSQPGPGYNSPLHF. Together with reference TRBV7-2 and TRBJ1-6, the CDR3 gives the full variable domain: GAGVSQSPSNKVTEKGKDVELRCDPISGHTALYWYRQSLGQGLEFLIYFQGNSAPDKSGLPSDRFSAERTGGSVSTLTIQRTQQEDSAVYLCASSSQPGPGYNSPLHFGNGTRLTVT.

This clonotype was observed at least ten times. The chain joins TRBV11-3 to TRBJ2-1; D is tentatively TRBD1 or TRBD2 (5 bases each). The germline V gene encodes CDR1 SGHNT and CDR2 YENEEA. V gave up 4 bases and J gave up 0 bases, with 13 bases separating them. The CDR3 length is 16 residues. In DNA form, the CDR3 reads TGTGCCAGCAGCTCTCACGGGGCAAGCTCCTACAATGAGCAGTTCTTC. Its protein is CASSSHGASSYNEQFF. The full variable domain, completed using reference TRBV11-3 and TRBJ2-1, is EAGVVQSPRYKIIEKKQPVAFWCNPISGHNTLYWYLQNLGQGPELLIRYENEEAVDDSQLPKDRFSAERLKGVDSTLKIQPAELGDSAVYLCASSSHGASSYNEQFFGPGTRLTVL.

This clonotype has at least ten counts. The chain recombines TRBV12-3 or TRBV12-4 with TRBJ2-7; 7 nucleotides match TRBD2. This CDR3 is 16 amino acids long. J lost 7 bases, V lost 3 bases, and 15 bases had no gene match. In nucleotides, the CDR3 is TGTGCCAGCAGTTTTGACCCCTCCGCCGCGGGGGATGAGCAGTACTTC. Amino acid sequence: CASSFDPSAAGDEQYF.

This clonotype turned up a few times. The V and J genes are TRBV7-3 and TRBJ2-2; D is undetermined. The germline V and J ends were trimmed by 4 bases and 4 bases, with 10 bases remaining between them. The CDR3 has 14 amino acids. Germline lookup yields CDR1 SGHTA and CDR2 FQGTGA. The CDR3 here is CASSSDGFTGELFF. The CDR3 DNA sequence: TGTGCCAGCAGCTCGGACGGATTCACCGGGGAGCTGTTTTTT.